The subject of this entry is one T cell receptor (beta chain). The antigen is not known. Use of 60 Vbeta and 13 Jbeta primers characterized the PCR. The method was immunoSEQ multiplex PCR; TCRdb's version includes in-frame clones alone and lacks a portion of them. The data hold approximately 150,000 clones, with about four fifths observed a single time. This sample is drawn from a study of cytomegalovirus exposure and HLA in healthy donors. Whole-study results and caveats: A list of approximately 160 TCR beta chains associated with cytomegalovirus was given.

The sequencing input was PBMCs. This clonotype was sampled from a woman aged 25 to 39 in good health and CMV-seropositive.

CDR3 in amino acids: CASRKNPGTEAFF. Here the CDR3 DNA reads TGTGCCAGCAGAAAGAACCCGGGTACTGAAGCTTTCTTT. The V call is TRBV2, the J call TRBJ1-1; the D is unclear. Germline V CDR1 and CDR2: SNHLY, FYNNEI. Deletions cut 6 bases from V and 5 bases from J, with 13 bases between. The CDR3 extends over 13 amino acids.